The rows below give T cell receptor beta chains drawn from one sample of a study of blood T cell repertoires in COVID-19. TCRdb keeps only in-frame clones here, not all; method: immunoSEQ multiplex PCR. The data show around 250,000 clones, approximately 91% seen once. The sequencing sample was made of peripheral blood. The receptors derive from a middle-aged woman who had recovered from COVID-19. Each CDR3 is given with its conserved first and last residue. The order of the fields is clone size, CDR3 length, V gene, J gene, CDR3 protein. Size values are once, few and many counts, or a class for expanded clones, and some rows have none.

>-|14|TRBV5-1|TRBJ1-1
CASSGNTGSTEAFF
>-|15|TRBV5-6|TRBJ2-5
CASSLRGAGVETQYF
>-|13|TRBV29-1|TRBJ2-7
CSVETGGWDEQYF
>-|13|TRBV27|TRBJ1-6
CASMSSYNSPLHF
>-|12|TRBV2|TRBJ2-3
CASSEVGGPTFF
>-|16|TRBV11-2|TRBJ2-7
CASSLGPRAPEYEQYF
>-|13|TRBV7-3|TRBJ2-5
CASSPSGAETQYF
>-|16|TRBV6-1|TRBJ2-1
CASSEGGASGRQRQFF
>-|15|TRBV7-9|TRBJ2-7
CASSSFGTGGYEQYF
>-|14|TRBV4-1|TRBJ1-1
CASSQLQGNTEAFF
>-|14|TRBV3-1/TRBV3-2|TRBJ1-2
CASSQSEVLVGYAF
>-|15|TRBV2|TRBJ1-4
CASSEAGQPNEKLFF
>-|16|TRBV19|TRBJ2-5
CASSIGGTSGRETQYF
>-|15|TRBV7-8|TRBJ1-1
CASSLAGVGGTEAFF
>-|13|TRBV19|TRBJ2-1
CATRDRGYGEQFF
>few|17|TRBV2|TRBJ2-2
CASSEETSGINTGELFF
>-|13|TRBV12-3/TRBV12-4|TRBJ2-1
CALGGGSYNEQFF
>-|16|TRBV5-1|TRBJ2-1
CASSPPGLAGVNEQFF
>-|15|TRBV5-1|TRBJ1-1
CASSSGTTRPTEAFF
>-|13|TRBV19|TRBJ1-6
CASRGPVNSPLHF
>-|14|TRBV6-5|TRBJ1-5
CASSASGVNQPQHF
>once|16|TRBV18|TRBJ2-1
CASSPASGSSYNEQFF